This TCR beta chain was observed in a study of T-cell memory formation after mild COVID-19. At the level of the study: There were largely donor-specific TCR clusters.

Barcoded TCR alpha and TCR beta cDNA libraries with UMIs came from 5'RACE using constant-segment primers. One entry per CDR3 protein, called by TCRdb with MiXCR from the 5' RACE reads. The sample comprises hundreds of thousands of distinct CDR3 sequences, approximately 21% of which are singletons, and 7.5% to 9.5% rests with the top ten. This clonotype was seen more than once but under ten times. Its antigen remains unidentified. Broader study findings: Pre-infection memory held some responding clones, suggesting pre-existing cross-reactive T cells responded. CD8+ contracting clones occupied EMRA, while CD4+ ones occupied mainly CM and EM.

The specimen was PBMCs or a T cell subset sorted from them (not recorded which). The sequence was obtained from an adult woman who had mild COVID-19 (a few samples of this study predate the infection). Cell type and time point are not known.

The CDR3: CASSRGGGDYGYTF. The CDR3 nucleotides are TGTGCCAGCAGTCGAGGAGGGGGCGATTATGGCTACACCTTC. The chain joins TRBV2 to TRBJ1-2; 7 nucleotides agree with TRBD1. The CDR3 length is 14 residues. Germline trimming cut 5 bases from V and 5 bases from J; bases unmatched to any gene: 8. Germline V CDR1 and CDR2: SNHLY, FYNNEI.